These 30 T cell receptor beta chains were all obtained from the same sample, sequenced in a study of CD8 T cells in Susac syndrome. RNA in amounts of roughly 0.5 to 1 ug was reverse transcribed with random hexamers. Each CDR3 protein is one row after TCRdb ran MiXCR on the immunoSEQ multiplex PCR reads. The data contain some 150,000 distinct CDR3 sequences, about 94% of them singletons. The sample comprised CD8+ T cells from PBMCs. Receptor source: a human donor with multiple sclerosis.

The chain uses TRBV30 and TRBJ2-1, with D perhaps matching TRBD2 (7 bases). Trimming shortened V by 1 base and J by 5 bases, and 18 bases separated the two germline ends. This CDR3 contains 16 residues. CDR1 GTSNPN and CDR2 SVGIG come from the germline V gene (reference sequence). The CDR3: CAWSGVLGGQDNEQFF. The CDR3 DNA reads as TGTGCCTGGAGTGGCGTACTCGGGGGGCAGGACAATGAGCAGTTCTTC.

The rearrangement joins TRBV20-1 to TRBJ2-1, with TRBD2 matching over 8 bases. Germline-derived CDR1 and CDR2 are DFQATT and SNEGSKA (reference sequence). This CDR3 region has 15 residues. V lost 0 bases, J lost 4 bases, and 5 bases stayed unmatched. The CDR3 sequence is CSARERGALYNEQFF. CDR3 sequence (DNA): TGCAGTGCTAGAGAGCGGGGGGCCCTATACAATGAGCAGTTCTTC.

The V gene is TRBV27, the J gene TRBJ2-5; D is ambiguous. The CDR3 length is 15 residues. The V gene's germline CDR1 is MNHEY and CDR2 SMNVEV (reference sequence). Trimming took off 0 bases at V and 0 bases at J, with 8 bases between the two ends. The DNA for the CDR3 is TGTGCCAGCAGTTTATCACCGATTCACCAAGAGACCCAGTACTTC. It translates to CASSLSPIHQETQYF.

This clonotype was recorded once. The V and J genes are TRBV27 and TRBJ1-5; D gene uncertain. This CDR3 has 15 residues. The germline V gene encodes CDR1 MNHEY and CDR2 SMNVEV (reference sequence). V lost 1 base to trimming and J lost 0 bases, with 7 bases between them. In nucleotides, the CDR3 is TGTGCCAGCAGTTTATATCCAGGTAGCAATCAGCCCCAGCATTTT. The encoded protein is CASSLYPGSNQPQHF.

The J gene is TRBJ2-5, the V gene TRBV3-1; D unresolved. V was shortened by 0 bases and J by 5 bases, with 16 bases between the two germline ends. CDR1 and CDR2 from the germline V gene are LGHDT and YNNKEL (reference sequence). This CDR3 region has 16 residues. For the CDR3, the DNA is TGTGCCAGCAGCCAAGAGGCTCAGAACGCTTTGGAGACCCAGTACTTC. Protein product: CASSQEAQNALETQYF.

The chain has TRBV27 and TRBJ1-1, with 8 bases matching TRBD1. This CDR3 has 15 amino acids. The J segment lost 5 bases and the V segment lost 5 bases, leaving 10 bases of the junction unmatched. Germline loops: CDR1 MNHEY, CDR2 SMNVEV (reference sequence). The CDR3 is CASSLIRTGGTEAFF. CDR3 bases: TGTGCCAGCAGTCTGATCCGAACAGGGGGAACTGAAGCTTTCTTT.

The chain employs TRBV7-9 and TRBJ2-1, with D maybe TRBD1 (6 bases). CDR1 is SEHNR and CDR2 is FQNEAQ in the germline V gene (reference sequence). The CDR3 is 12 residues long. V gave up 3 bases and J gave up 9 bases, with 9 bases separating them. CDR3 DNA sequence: TGTGCCAGCAGCTTGGGGGCCATTGAGCAGTTCTTC. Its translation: CASSLGAIEQFF.

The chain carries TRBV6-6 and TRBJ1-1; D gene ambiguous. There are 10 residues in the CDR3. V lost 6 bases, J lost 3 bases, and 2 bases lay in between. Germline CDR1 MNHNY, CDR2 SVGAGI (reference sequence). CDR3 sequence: CASRDTEAFF. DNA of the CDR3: TGTGCCAGCAGGGACACTGAAGCTTTCTTT.

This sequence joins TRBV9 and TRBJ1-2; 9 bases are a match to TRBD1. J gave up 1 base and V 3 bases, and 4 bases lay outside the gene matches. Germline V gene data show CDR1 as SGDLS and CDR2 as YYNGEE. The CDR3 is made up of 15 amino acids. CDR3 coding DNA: TGTGCCAGCAGCGCGGGGGACAGGGTTAACTATGGCTACACCTTC. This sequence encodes CASSAGDRVNYGYTF. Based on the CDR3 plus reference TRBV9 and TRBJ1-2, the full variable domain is DSGVTQTPKHLITATGQRVTLRCSPRSGDLSVYWYQQSLDQGLQFLIQYYNGEERAKGNILERFSAQQFPDLHSELNLSSLELGDSALYFCASSAGDRVNYGYTFGSGTRLTVV.

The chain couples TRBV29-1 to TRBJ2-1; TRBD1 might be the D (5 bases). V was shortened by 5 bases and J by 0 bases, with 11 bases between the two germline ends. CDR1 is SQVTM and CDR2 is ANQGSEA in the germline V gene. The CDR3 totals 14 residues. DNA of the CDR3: TGCAGCGTTAAACGGACAAGCTCCTACAATGAGCAGTTCTTC. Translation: CSVKRTSSYNEQFF.

The CDR3 DNA is TGTGCCAGCAGCTCCAGGGCCCCAACAACTAATGAAAAACTGTTTTTT. Translation: CASSSRAPTTNEKLFF. V and J are TRBV7-9 and TRBJ1-4; weak D call: TRBD1 (5 bases). Germline CDR1 reads SEHNR; CDR2 reads FQNEAQ (reference sequence). CDR3 size: 16 residues. The ends were cut back, 4 bases at V and 0 bases at J, with 12 bases in the middle.

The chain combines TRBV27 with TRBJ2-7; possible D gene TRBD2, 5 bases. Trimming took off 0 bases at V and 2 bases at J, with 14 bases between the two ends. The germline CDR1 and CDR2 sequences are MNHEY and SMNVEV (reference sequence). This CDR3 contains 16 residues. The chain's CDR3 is CASSLSAGSTTYEQYF. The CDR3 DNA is TGTGCCAGCAGTTTATCTGCGGGTTCGACGACCTACGAGCAGTACTTC.

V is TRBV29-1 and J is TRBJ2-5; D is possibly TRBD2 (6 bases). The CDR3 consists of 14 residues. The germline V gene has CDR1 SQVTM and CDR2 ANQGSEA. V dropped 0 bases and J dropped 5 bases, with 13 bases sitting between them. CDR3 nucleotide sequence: TGCAGCGTTGAAGATCGGGGGTTGGGGGAGACCCAGTACTTC. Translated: CSVEDRGLGETQYF.

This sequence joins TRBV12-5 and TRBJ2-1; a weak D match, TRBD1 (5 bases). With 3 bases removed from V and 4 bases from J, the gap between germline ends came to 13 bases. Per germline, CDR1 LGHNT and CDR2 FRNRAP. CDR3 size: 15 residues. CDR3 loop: CASGLGSTVYNEQFF. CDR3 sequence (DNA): TGTGCTAGTGGTTTAGGTTCGACAGTATACAATGAGCAGTTCTTC.

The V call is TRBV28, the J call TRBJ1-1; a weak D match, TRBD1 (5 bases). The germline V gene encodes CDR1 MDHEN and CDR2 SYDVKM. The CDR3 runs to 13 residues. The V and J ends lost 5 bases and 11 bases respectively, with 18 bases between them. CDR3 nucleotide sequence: TGTGCCAGCAGTCCGACCGGAGTGGGGCTCGCTTTCTTT. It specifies CASSPTGVGLAFF.

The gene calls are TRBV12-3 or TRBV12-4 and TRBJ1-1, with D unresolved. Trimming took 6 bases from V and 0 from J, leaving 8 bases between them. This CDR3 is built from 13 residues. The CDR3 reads CASRDPVNTEAFF. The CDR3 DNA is TGTGCCAGCAGAGACCCCGTGAACACTGAAGCTTTCTTT.

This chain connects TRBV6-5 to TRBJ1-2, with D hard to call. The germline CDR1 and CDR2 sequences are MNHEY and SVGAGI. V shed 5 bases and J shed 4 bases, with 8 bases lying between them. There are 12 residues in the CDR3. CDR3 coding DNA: TGTGCCAGCAGTCCGGACTCCTATGGCTACACCTTC. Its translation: CASSPDSYGYTF.

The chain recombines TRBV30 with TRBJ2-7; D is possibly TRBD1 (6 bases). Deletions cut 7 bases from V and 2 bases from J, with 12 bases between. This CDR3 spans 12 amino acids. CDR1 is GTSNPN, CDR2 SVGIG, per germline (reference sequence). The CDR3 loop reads CAFLGGPYEQYF. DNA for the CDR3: TGTGCCTTCCTTGGGGGCCCCTACGAGCAGTACTTC.

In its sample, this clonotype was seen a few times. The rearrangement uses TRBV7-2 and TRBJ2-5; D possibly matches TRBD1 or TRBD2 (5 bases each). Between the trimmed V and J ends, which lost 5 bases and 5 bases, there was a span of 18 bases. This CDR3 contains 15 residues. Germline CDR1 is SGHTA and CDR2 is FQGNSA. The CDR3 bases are TGTGCCAGCAGCCTCAAAATCGGGACGATGGAGACCCAGTACTTC. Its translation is CASSLKIGTMETQYF.

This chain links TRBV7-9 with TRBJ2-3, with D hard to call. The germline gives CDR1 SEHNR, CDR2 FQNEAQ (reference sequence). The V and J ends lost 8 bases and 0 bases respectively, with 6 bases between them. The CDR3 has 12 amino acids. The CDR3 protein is CASSKSTDTQYF. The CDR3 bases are TGTGCCAGCTCGAAAAGCACAGATACGCAGTATTTT.

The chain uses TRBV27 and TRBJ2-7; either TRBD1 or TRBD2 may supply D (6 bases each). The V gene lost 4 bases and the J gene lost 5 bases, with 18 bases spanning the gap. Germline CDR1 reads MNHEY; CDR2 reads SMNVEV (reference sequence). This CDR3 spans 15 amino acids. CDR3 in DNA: TGTGCCAGCAGTTCCCGGACGGGGGCGGTGGACGAGCAGTACTTC. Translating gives CASSSRTGAVDEQYF.

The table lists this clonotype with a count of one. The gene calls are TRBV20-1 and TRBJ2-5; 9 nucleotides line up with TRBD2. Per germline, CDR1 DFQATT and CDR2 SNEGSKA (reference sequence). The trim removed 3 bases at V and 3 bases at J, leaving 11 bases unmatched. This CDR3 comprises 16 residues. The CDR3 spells CSASKGGASGEETQYF. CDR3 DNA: TGCAGTGCTAGTAAGGGCGGGGCTAGCGGGGAAGAGACCCAGTACTTC.

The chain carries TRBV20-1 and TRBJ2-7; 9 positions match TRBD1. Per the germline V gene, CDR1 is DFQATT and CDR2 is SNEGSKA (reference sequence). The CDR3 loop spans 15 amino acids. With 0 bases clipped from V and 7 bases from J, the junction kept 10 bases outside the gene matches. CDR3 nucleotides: TGCAGTGCTAGAGACCTAACAGGGGGCTCGGGGGAGCAGTACTTC. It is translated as CSARDLTGGSGEQYF.

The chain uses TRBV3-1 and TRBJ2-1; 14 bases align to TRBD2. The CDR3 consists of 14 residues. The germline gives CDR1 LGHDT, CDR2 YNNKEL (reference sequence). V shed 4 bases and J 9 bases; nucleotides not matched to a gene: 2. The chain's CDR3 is CASSPGTSGGEQFF. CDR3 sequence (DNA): TGTGCCAGCAGCCCCGGGACTAGCGGGGGTGAGCAGTTCTTC.

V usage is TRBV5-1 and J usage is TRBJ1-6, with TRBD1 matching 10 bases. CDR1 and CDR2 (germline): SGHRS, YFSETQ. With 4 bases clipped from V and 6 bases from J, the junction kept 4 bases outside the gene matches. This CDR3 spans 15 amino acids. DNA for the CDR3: TGCGCCAGCAGCGAACGGACAGGGGGTAATTCACCCCTCCACTTT. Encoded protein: CASSERTGGNSPLHF.

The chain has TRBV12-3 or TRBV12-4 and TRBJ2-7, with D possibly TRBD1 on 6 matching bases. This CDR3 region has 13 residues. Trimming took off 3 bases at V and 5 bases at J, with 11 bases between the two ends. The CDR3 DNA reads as TGTGCCAGCAGTTTCGTCGAGGGGGACGAGCAGTACTTC. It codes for CASSFVEGDEQYF.

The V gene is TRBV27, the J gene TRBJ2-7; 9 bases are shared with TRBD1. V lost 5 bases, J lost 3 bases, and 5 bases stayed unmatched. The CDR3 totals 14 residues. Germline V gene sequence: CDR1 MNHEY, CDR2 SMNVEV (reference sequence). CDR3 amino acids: CASSPGQGLYEQYF. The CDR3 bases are TGTGCCAGCAGTCCGGGACAGGGCCTCTACGAGCAGTACTTC.

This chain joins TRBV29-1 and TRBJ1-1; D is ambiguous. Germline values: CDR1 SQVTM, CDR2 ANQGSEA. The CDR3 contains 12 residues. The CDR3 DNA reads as TGCAGTGGTTGGACCTCCGCCACTGAAGCTTTCTTT. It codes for CSGWTSATEAFF.

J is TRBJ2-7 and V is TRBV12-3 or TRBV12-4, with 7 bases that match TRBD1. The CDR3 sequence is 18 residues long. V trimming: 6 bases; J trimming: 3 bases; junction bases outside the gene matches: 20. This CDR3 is CASSTQTTGTALRYEQYF. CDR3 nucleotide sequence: TGTGCCAGCAGCACACAGACCACCGGGACAGCGTTACGCTACGAGCAGTACTTC.

The CDR3 DNA follows: TGTGCCAGCAGCTTAGCCCGGTCATTCAGTACCTTC. The encoded protein is CASSLARSFSTF. The genes are TRBV11-2 and TRBJ1-2; D is uncertain. The CDR3 is 12 residues long. Trimming left V 1 base short and J 14 bases short, with 14 bases between. Per germline, CDR1 SGHAT and CDR2 FQNNGV.